This entry features one TCR beta chain sequence. V trimming: 4 bases; J trimming: 5 bases; junction bases outside the gene matches: 8. The CDR3 has 15 amino acids. Germline assignment: CDR1 LGHDT and CDR2 YNNKEL (reference sequence). This sample is drawn from a study of blood T cell repertoires in COVID-19. Study details: Nucleic acid was either cDNA or gDNA, and it came from T cells, B-cell-depleted T cells, or PBMCs.

Authors' data handling: Researchers report that nucleated cell counts were estimated from reference gene primer amplification. Clones were sequenced by immunoSEQ multiplex PCR, and TCRdb holds only the in-frame ones, with some missing. The V and J calls and clone size were taken over from that table, and D and trimming were inferred from the DNA. The sample lists approximately 61,000 clones, approximately 80% occurring once. V and J are TRBV3-1 (or the pseudogene TRBV3-2) and TRBJ1-5; TRBD1 matches at 7 bases. This receptor was taken from a man aged 65-85 years with acute or convalescent COVID-19. The sample consisted of peripheral blood. CDR3 loop: CASSLNRGEDQPQHF. In nucleotides, the CDR3 is TGTGCCAGCAGCCTTAACAGGGGAGAGGATCAGCCCCAGCATTTT.